Included here is one TCR beta chain sequence, with context. Its cognate antigen is unknown. Germline V gene data show CDR1 as SQVTM and CDR2 as ANQGSEA. This CDR3 is built from 13 residues. The V end was cut by 4 bases, the J end by 4 bases, with 12 bases between. This sample is drawn from a study of human T cells and chemical hapten exposure. On the study more broadly: Skin on the upper inner arm, about 2 cm by about 2 cm in size, was sensitized with 2% DPC.

Study-wide points: Compared with pre-sensitization or healthy control sets, expanded TCRs clustered more.

Unique molecular identifiers were affixed to discrete cDNA molecules within the library. Per the study methods: 95,638 TCRs per sample was the median, with a range of roughly 23,224 to 690,600. MiXCR, applied by TCRdb to the RACE reads, yields one record per CDR3 protein. TCRdb's processing, not the study's, gives the V and J calls here. The table lists 87,000 or so distinct CDR3 sequences, 9.6% of them singletons. Time point described: pre-sensitization, week 0. The treatment is: therapeutic diphenylcyclopropenone sensitization with weekly scalp DPC. The clonotype was recovered from a woman between 40 and 50 years old with alopecia areata. Some clones in this sample may be carry-over from other donors' samples. J is TRBJ2-3 and V is TRBV29-1; D perhaps matches TRBD1 (5 bases). Material: whole blood, obtained in connection with sensitization to the hapten diphenylcyclopropenone (DPC). This chain's CDR3 is CSVGQSMADTQYF. Written as DNA, the CDR3 is TGCAGCGTTGGACAGTCCATGGCAGATACGCAGTATTTT.